This TCR delta chain was observed in a study of Vδ1+ human thymocytes. Regarding the study as a whole: In the thymus, TRG and TRD repertoires looked highly polyclonal with Gaussian CDR3 lengths.

Comments on this clone: The antigen remains undetermined.

The CDR3 is made up of 19 amino acids. Germline CDR1 is TSWWSYY and CDR2 is QGS. The V gene lost 4 bases and the J gene lost 1 base, with 25 bases spanning the gap. Sequences come from RNA converted to cDNA by reverse transcription. The CDR3 regions were amplified by multiplex PCR from V-gene primers to a constant-region primer. TCRdb fed the multiplex PCR reads into CATT to redo clone calling. The data hold about 75,000 delta-chain clones, with about 35% observed a single time. The chain links TRDV1 to TRDJ1; the D is unclear. Sequenced material: Vdelta1+ gamma-delta thymocytes from the thymus. Indicated subset: FACS-sorted CD3+ TCRalphabeta- TCRVdelta1+ TCRVdelta2- thymocytes. The sequence was collected from a boy under two years old who had congenital heart surgery. DNA of the CDR3: TGTGCTCTTGGGGGAAGGCATCGGGTTTGGGCGAACTGCACCGATAAACTCATCTTT. Amino acid sequence: CALGGRHRVWANCTDKLIF.